Included here is one TCR beta chain sequence, with context. Time point described: newly diagnosed GD, antithyroid drugs for less than 3 months. The TCR library was made from RNA that had been extracted from PBMCs in TRIzol. This sample was included in a study of regulatory T cells in long-lasting Graves disease. To make TCR beta libraries, researchers used iRepertoire HTBI primers and Arm-PCR of CDR3 regions. TCRdb itself ran the multiplex PCR reads through MiXCR, one entry per CDR3 protein. This sample yields approximately 540,000 distinct CDR3 sequences, of which around 13% are seen a single time; 7.5% to 9% belongs to the top ten. A further study also used this sample, focusing on T cells in Graves' hyperthyroidism and ophthalmopathy.

The clonotype comes from a woman in her 30s with Graves disease. The source material was peripheral blood mononuclear cells (PBMCs), sampled at new diagnosis, from a patient treated with antithyroid drugs.

For the CDR3, the DNA is TGCAGCGTTTTATTAGCGGGAGCCCGGGAGCTGTTTTTT. Its translation: CSVLLAGARELFF. The V and J genes are TRBV29-1 and TRBJ2-2; 9 bases match TRBD2. Unmatched junction bases numbered 7, after V lost 5 bases and J lost 9 bases. Germline CDR1 reads SQVTM; CDR2 reads ANQGSEA. This CDR3 comprises 13 residues.